What follows is one T cell receptor (beta chain) and its context. The antigen remains unidentified. These data are taken from a study of T-cell reconstitution after alpha-beta-depleted transplantation in children. Preparation of the TCRbeta library used unique molecular identifiers. TCRdb fed the PCR reads into MiXCR, producing one record per CDR3 protein. This sample yields approximately 220,000 distinct CDR3 sequences, of which approximately 15% are seen a single time; around 44% belongs to the top ten. The CDR3 runs 15 residues. Trimming removed 10 bases from V and 0 bases from J; junction bases left unmatched: 8. Looked up from germline, CDR1 is KGHDR and CDR2 is SFDVKD. General study findings and limits: Reported findings indicate that, about two months after transplant, alpha-beta T cells came from several hundred expanded clones, which were derived from non-depleted graft cells. From newly produced T cells came most of the T-cell counts and diversity one year after transplant.

This rearrangement joins TRBV24-1 to TRBJ2-1, with TRBD2 identical over 7 bases. The sequence was collected from a male patient between 2 and 10 years old who had a stem cell transplant for acute lymphoblastic leukemia, so the T cells may come from the graft donor. This sample comprised PBMCs, mostly from graft donor cells, obtained 360 days after TCRalphabeta/CD19-depleted stem cell transplant. This CDR3 reads CATSWGGVSYNEQFF. The CDR3 coding sequence is TGTGCCACTTCCTGGGGGGGAGTCTCCTACAATGAGCAGTTCTTC.